This record concerns one TCR beta chain sequence. This entry belongs to a study of shared clonotypes between healthy human individuals. Naive CD8 isolation took CD45RO-negative cells positively selected for CCR7 and excluded terminally differentiated effector memory CD45RA+ cells. Only Caucasian adults living in Nashville, Tennessee served as donors. Generated by immunoSEQ multiplex PCR, the TCRdb table keeps only in-frame clones and is missing some. The sample has approximately 2,200,000 clones, 85% to 95% seen once. CDR1 and CDR2 from the germline V gene are MDHEN and SYDVKM. The CDR3 consists of 17 residues. The junction had 4 bases not matched to a gene; V was cut back by 2 bases and J by 0 bases.

Specimen: naive CD8+ T cells from PBMCs. The origin of this receptor is a man younger than 35 in good health. Some clones in this sample may be carry-over from other donors' samples. The chain combines TRBV28 with TRBJ2-5; 12 bases match TRBD2. The CDR3 DNA is TGTGCCAGCAGTTTAAATCTAGCGGGAGGGGACCAAGAGACCCAGTACTTC. It is translated as CASSLNLAGGDQETQYF.